The T cell receptor (beta chain) described here comes from a study of blood T cell repertoires in COVID-19. Authors' processing steps: Cell counts per sample came from amplifying reference gene primers. Measured with immunoSEQ multiplex PCR; TCRdb has only the in-frame clones, and not every one. V, J and clone size derive from that table, while D and trimming were established from the DNA sequence. The sample holds around 200,000 clones; more than 75% are singletons and the top ten take 1.9%. The germline gives CDR1 KGHSH, CDR2 LQKENI. Trimming left V 3 bases short and J 2 bases short, with 16 bases between. This CDR3 has 16 amino acids.

This clonotype originated in a man aged 40-49 years with active or convalescent COVID-19. This chain links TRBV18 with TRBJ1-2; tentatively, D is TRBD1 (6 bases). The sequenced sample was peripheral blood. The CDR3, as DNA: TGTGCCAGCTCACCGAGTGCGGGGGCGCTAAACTATGGCTACACCTTC. This encodes CASSPSAGALNYGYTF.